The 19 T cell receptor beta chains presented below share a single source sample, sequenced in a study of tumor-infiltrating lymphocytes in primary liver carcinoma. Unsorted bulk tissue (roughly 19-31 mg) underwent RNA and DNA co-extraction. Researchers generated TCR beta cDNA from approximately 500 ng of total RNA, relying on a constant-region primer. Slightly modified ARM-PCR served as the procedure for the TCR beta libraries. These libraries came from three rounds of nested multiplex PCR. The first two PCR rounds used TRBV1-TRBV30 primers with a Cbeta primer, approximately 10 cycles each. From the multiplex PCR reads, TCRdb called clonotypes with MiXCR, one entry per CDR3 protein. The repertoire has around 100,000 distinct CDR3 sequences, around two thirds of them found once; the top ten carry around 8.8%. The sample consisted of liver tumor tissue from sampling region 5. The sample's subset: tumor region T5, tumor centre. The receptors come from a woman aged 60-75 years with primary liver carcinoma and hepatitis B virus infection.

A note on this clonotype: A read error may produce the germline difference seen at one junction end. The chain carries TRBV6-1 and TRBJ1-5; the D is unclear. CDR1 is MNHNS and CDR2 is SASEGT in the germline V gene. This CDR3 region has 16 residues. This CDR3 reads CAGSEISGHSNQPQHF. The CDR3 nucleotides read TGTGCCGGCAGCGAAATATCTGGGCATAGCAATCAGCCCCAGCATTTT.

Note on this clonotype: One end of the junction fails to match germline, which may point to a read error. Here the CDR3 DNA reads TGCGCCAGCAGTTTCTTGGAGAGAGACACCGGGGAGCTGTTTTTT. Protein: CASSFLERDTGELFF. The chain carries TRBV6-1 and TRBJ2-2; no clear D gene. CDR3 length equals 15 residues. Germline-derived CDR1 and CDR2 are MNHNS and SASEGT.

Turning to this clonotype: The junction shows a germline mismatch at one end, possibly a read error. The chain is built from TRBV14 and TRBJ2-6; perhaps TRBD2 as D (5 bases). Germline V gives CDR1 SGHDN, CDR2 FVKESK. CDR3 length equals 15 residues. Here the CDR3 DNA reads TGTGCCAGCAGTCAGATAGGAACCGGGGTCAACGTCCTGACTTTC. As protein: CASSQIGTGVNVLTF. The full variable domain, completed using reference TRBV14 and TRBJ2-6, is EAGVTQFPSHSVIEKGQTVTLRCDPISGHDNLYWYRRVMGKEIKFLLHFVKESKQDESGMPNNRFLAERTGGTYSTLKVQPAELEDSGVYFCASSQIGTGVNVLTFGAGSRLTVL.

A note on this clonotype: This sequence may be a read error, since a much larger clone differs from it by one base. The chain combines TRBV7-8 with TRBJ1-2; 10 nucleotides match TRBD1. CDR3 length equals 17 residues. V lost 8 bases to trimming and J lost 7 bases; unmatched junction nucleotides: 19. Germline loops: CDR1 SGHVS, CDR2 FQNEAQ. CDR3 in DNA: TGTGCCAGCGGCAACCGGGACAGGGGACTAGGTATAGGTGGCTACACCTTC. It yields the protein CASGNRDRGLGIGGYTF.

The rearrangement joins TRBV6-1 to TRBJ2-1; 10 nucleotides align to TRBD1. V shed 10 bases and J 4 bases; nucleotides not matched to a gene: 13. Germline CDR1 MNHNS, CDR2 SASEGT. The CDR3 has 16 residues. DNA for the CDR3: TGTGCCAACAGGGGACAGGGGAGGGACTCATACAATGAGCAGTTCTTC. Protein sequence: CANRGQGRDSYNEQFF.

The rearrangement links TRBV6-6 to TRBJ1-2, with D possibly TRBD1 on 5 matching bases. The CDR3 is 15 amino acids. The V and J ends lost 4 bases and 7 bases respectively, with 19 bases between them. Germline CDR1 MNHNY, CDR2 SVGAGI (reference sequence). The CDR3 coding sequence is TGTGCCAGCAGTTCCCCGGGGTCAGGGAAGGGTGGCTACACCTTC. It specifies CASSSPGSGKGGYTF.

This clonotype was detected a few times. This chain links TRBV28 with TRBJ2-1; 8 bases agree with TRBD2. Germline assignment: CDR1 MDHEN and CDR2 SYDVKM. The CDR3 loop spans 15 amino acids. V dropped 8 bases and J dropped 2; count of bases not matched to a gene: 8. Here the CDR3 DNA reads TGTGCCAGCGCTCCGGGCGGGGGGCCCTACAATGAGCAGTTCTTC. Encoded protein: CASAPGGGPYNEQFF.

In its sample, this clonotype was seen a few times. The CDR3: CAISESRNEQFF. The CDR3 nucleotides read TGTGCCATCAGTGAGTCACGGAATGAGCAGTTCTTC. The J gene is TRBJ2-1, the V gene TRBV10-3; no clear D. CDR3 length: 12 amino acids. V lost 0 bases and J 7 bases, leaving 4 bases between the germline ends. From germline, CDR1 is ENHRY and CDR2 SYGVKD.

The chain employs TRBV12-3 or TRBV12-4 and TRBJ1-2, with a tentative D call TRBD1 (6 bases). This CDR3 region has 18 residues. Deletions cut 7 bases from V and 8 bases from J, with 32 bases between. In nucleotides, the CDR3 is TGTGCCAGCATCGAAGGGGGGGGGCGCCCCGCAACTAACGTAGGCTACACCTTC. It codes for CASIEGGGRPATNVGYTF.

This clonotype is a singleton in its sample. The junction departs from the called germline gene at one end, perhaps through a read error. The genes are TRBV28 and TRBJ1-6, with 7 bases aligning to TRBD1. The germline gives CDR1 MDHEN, CDR2 SYDVKM. The CDR3 contains 15 residues. CDR3 residues: CASSPGTADNSPLLF. CDR3 nucleotide sequence: TGTGCCAGCAGTCCCGGGACAGCTGATAATTCACCCCTCCTCTTT.

This chain's CDR3 is CSATNTPATYEQYF. CDR3 DNA: TGCAGTGCTACAAACACACCCGCTACCTACGAGCAGTACTTC. The chain couples TRBV20-1 to TRBJ2-7; D unclear. Germline values: CDR1 DFQATT, CDR2 SNEGSKA (reference sequence). V lost 4 bases and J lost 2, with 15 bases in between. The CDR3 runs to 14 residues.

Points on this clonotype: A read error may explain this, as a much larger clone is one base away. This chain connects TRBV7-9 to TRBJ1-5; perhaps TRBD1 as D (5 bases). This CDR3 has 12 residues. Looked up from germline, CDR1 is SEHNR and CDR2 is FQNEAQ (reference sequence). CDR3 sequence: CASRLLGEPQHF. In DNA form, the CDR3 reads TGTGCCAGCCGCTTATTGGGGGAGCCCCAGCATTTT.

As concerns this clonotype: The junction shows a germline mismatch at one end, possibly a read error. This sequence joins TRBV20-1 and TRBJ2-5; the D gene is possibly TRBD2 (5 bases). The CDR3 extends over 11 amino acids. Per the germline V gene, CDR1 is DFQATT and CDR2 is SNEGSKA (reference sequence). The CDR3 is CNASRSETQYF. The CDR3 nucleotides are TGCAATGCTAGCAGGAGTGAGACCCAGTACTTC.

The chain links TRBV18 to TRBJ1-4, with no clear D. The CDR3 is 15 amino acids. The V end was cut by 0 bases, the J end by 8 bases, with 13 bases between. Germline CDR1 reads KGHSH; CDR2 reads LQKENI. The DNA of the CDR3 is TGTGCCAGCTCACCACCTTCCGGCAGTAGGGAAAAACTGTTTTTT. Translation gives CASSPPSGSREKLFF.

About this clonotype: At one boundary the junction diverges from the germline segment, which might be a read error. The gene calls are TRBV10-2 and TRBJ2-1; D is perhaps TRBD1 (5 bases). CDR3 length equals 15 residues. Germline V gives CDR1 WSHSY, CDR2 SAAADI. The CDR3 protein is CASSESSNRKGEQFF. CDR3 nucleotide sequence: TGCGCTAGCAGTGAGTCGTCGAACAGGAAGGGTGAGCAGTTCTTC.

As concerns this clonotype: The junction departs from the called germline gene at one end, perhaps through a read error. The chain carries TRBV12-3 or TRBV12-4 and TRBJ2-1, with 9 bases matching TRBD2. There are 18 residues in the CDR3. The DNA for the CDR3 is TGTGCCAGCAGTTTAGAGGCAGGACCGGGACTAGCATACAATGAGCAGCTCTTC. Translation gives CASSLEAGPGLAYNEQLF.

This clonotype has ten or more counts. V gene TRBV5-4 combines with J gene TRBJ2-7; the match to TRBD1 covers 9 bases. V trimming: 4 bases; J trimming: 5 bases; junction bases outside the gene matches: 1. Germline values: CDR1 SGHNT, CDR2 YYREEE (reference sequence). The CDR3 sequence is 12 residues long. CDR3 nucleotide sequence: TGTGCCAGCAGCCGGGACAGGGACGAGCAGTACTTC. This translates into CASSRDRDEQYF.

Concerning this clonotype: No conserved phenylalanine or tryptophan ends this CDR3, so it is likely a read error. CDR3 sequence reads: CASSFGLAVNTGELFS. CDR3 sequence (DNA): TGTGCCAGCAGCTTTGGACTAGCGGTTAACACCGGGGAGCTGTTTTCT. The chain carries TRBV7-9 and TRBJ2-2; 10 bases are shared with TRBD2. Germline assignment: CDR1 SEHNR and CDR2 FQNEAQ (reference sequence). V lost 3 bases to trimming and J lost 2 bases; unmatched junction nucleotides: 3. CDR3 size: 16 residues.

This clonotype was counted ten times or more. The J gene is TRBJ1-1, the V gene TRBV14; the D gene is possibly TRBD1 (5 bases). The germline CDR1 and CDR2 sequences are SGHDN and FVKESK. The CDR3 runs to 13 residues. The germline V and J ends were trimmed by 1 base and 5 bases, with 8 bases remaining between them. This CDR3 reads CASSQVRGTEAFF. The CDR3 nucleotides are TGTGCCAGCAGCCAAGTACGGGGGACTGAAGCTTTCTTT.